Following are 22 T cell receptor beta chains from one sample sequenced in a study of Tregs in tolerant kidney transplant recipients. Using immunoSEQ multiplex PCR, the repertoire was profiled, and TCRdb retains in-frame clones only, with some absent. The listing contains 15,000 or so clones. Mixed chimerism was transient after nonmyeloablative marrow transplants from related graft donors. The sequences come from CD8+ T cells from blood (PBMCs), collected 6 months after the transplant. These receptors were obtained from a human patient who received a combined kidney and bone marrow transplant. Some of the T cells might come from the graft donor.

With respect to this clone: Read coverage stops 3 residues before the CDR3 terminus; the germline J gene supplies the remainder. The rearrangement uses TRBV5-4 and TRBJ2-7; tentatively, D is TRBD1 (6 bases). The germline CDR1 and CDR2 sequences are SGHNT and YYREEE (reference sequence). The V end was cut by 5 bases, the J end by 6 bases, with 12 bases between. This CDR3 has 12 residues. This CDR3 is CASSTGLSEQYF. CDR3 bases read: TGTGCCAGCAGTACAGGGTTAAGCGAG.

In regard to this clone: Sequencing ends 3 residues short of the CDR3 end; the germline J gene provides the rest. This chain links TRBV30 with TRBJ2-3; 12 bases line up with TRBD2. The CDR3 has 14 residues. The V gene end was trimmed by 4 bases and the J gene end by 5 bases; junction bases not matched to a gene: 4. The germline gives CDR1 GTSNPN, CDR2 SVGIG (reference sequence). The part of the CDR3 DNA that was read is TGTGCCTGGAATCTAGCGGGGGGGAGAGATACG. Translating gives CAWNLAGGRDT. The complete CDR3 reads CAWNLAGGRDTQYF.

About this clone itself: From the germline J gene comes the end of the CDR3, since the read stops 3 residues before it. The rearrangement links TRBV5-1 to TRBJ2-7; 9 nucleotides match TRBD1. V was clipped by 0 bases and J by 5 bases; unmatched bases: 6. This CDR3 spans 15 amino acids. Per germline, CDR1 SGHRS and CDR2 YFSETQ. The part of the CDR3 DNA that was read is TGCGCCAGCAGCTTGGAAGGTGGGACAGGGAACGAG. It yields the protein CASSLEGGTGNE. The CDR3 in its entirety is CASSLEGGTGNEQYF.

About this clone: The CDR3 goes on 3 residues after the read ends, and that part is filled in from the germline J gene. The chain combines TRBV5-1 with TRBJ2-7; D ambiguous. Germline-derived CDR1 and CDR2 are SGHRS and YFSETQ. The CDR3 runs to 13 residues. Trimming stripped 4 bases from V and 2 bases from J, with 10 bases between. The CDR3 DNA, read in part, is TGCGCCAGCAGCGAAAGGGTTGCCTACGAG. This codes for CASSERVAYE. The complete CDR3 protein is CASSERVAYEQYF.

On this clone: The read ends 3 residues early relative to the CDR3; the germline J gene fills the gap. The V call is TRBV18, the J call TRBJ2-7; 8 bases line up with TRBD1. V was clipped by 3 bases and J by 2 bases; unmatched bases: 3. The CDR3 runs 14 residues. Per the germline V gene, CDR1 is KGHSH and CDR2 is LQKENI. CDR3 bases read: TGTGCCAGCTCACCCGGGACAGGACCCTACGAG. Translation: CASSPGTGPYE. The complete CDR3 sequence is CASSPGTGPYEQYF.

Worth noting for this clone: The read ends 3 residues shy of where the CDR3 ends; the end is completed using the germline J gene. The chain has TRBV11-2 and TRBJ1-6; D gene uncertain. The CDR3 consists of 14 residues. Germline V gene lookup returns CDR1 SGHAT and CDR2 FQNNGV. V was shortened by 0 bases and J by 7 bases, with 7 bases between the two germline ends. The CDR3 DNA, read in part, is TGTGCCAGCAGCTTAGATCCCCGGAATTCACCC. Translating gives CASSLDPRNSP. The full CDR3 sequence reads CASSLDPRNSPLHF.

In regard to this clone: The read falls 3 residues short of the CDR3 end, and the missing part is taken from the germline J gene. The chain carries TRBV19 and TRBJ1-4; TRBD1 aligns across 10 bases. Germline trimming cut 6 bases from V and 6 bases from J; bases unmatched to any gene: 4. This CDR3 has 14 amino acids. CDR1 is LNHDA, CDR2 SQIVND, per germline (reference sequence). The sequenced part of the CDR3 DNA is TGTGCCAGTAGCCCGACAGGGGGCTATGAAAAA. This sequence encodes CASSPTGGYEK. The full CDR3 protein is CASSPTGGYEKLFF.

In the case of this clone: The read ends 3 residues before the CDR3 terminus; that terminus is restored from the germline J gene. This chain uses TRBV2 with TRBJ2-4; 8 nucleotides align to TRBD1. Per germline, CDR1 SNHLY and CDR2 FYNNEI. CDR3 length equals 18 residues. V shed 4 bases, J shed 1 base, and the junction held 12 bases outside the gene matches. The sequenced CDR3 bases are TGTGCCAGCAGTGTAGGACAGGGAATTACCACCGCCAAAAACATT. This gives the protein CASSVGQGITTAKNI. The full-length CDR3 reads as CASSVGQGITTAKNIQYF.

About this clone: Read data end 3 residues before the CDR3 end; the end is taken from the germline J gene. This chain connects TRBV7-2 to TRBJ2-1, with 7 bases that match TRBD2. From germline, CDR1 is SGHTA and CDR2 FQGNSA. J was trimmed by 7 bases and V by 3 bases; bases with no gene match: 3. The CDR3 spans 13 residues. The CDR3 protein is CASSLGTTNEQFF. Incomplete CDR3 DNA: TGTGCCAGCAGCTTGGGGACTACGAATGAG.

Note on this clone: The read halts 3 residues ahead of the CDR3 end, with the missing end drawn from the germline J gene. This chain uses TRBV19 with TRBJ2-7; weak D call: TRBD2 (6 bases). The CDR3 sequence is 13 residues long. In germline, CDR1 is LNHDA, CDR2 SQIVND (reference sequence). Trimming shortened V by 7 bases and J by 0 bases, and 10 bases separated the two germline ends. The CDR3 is CASMGGSSYEQYF. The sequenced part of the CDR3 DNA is TGTGCCAGTATGGGGGGAAGCTCCTACGAG.

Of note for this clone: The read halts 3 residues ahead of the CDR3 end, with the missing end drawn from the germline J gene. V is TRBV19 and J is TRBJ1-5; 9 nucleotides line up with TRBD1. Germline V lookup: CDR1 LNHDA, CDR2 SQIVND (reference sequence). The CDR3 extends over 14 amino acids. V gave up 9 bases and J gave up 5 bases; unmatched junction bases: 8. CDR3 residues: CASEDRGGHQPQHF. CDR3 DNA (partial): TGTGCCAGCGAAGACAGGGGGGGACATCAGCCC.

The CDR3: CASSYSMDQGGEQYF. Incomplete CDR3 DNA: TGTGCCAGCAGTTACTCGATGGACCAGGGCGGCGAG. V and J are TRBV6-2 or TRBV6-3 and TRBJ2-7, with D perhaps matching TRBD1 (5 bases). Read sequence stops 3 residues before the CDR3 end, and the germline J gene provides the missing end. Trimming took 0 bases from V and 6 from J, leaving 15 bases between them. The germline V gene encodes CDR1 MNHEY and CDR2 SVGEGT. The CDR3 has 15 amino acids.

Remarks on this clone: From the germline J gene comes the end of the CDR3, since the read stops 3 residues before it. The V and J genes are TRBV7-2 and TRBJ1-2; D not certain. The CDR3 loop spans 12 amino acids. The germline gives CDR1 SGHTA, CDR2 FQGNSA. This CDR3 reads CASSLLAYDYTF. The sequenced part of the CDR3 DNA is TGTGCCAGCAGCTTACTAGCCTACGAC.

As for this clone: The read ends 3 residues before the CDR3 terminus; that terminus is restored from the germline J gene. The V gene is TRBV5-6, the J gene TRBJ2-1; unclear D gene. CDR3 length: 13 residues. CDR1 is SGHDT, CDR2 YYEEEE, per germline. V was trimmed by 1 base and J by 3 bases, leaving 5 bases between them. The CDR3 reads CASSLPRYNEQFF. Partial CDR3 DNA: TGTGCCAGCAGCTTGCCTCGCTACAATGAG.

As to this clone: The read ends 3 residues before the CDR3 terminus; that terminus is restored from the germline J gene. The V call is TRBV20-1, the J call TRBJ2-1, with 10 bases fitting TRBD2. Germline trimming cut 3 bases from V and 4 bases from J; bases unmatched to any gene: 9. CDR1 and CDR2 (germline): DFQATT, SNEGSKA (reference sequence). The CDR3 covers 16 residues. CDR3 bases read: TGCAGTGCTAGTCCGCTAGCGGGAGAGAGGTACAATGAG. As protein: CSASPLAGERYNE. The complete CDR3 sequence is CSASPLAGERYNEQFF.

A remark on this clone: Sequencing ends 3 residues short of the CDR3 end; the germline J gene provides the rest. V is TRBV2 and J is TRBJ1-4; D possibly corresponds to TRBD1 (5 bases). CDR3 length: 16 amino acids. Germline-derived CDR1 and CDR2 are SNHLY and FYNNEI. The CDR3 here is CASREQESSYNSPLFF. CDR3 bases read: TGTGCCAGCAGGGAACAGGAGAGCTCCTATAATTCACCA.

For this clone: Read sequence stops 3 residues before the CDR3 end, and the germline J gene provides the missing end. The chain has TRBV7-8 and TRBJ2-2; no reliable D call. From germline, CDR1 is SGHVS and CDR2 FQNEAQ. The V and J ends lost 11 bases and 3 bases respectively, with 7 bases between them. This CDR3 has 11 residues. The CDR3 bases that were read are TGTGCCTACCAGGACACCGGGGAG. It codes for CAYQDTGE. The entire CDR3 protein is CAYQDTGELFF.

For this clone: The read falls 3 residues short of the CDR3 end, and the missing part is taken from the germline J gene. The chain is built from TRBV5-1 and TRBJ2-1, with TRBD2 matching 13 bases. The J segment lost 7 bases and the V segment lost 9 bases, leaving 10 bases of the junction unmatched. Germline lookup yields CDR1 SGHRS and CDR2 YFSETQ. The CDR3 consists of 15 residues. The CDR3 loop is CATASRLAGGNEQFF. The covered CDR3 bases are TGCGCCACCGCCTCAAGACTAGCGGGAGGTAATGAG.

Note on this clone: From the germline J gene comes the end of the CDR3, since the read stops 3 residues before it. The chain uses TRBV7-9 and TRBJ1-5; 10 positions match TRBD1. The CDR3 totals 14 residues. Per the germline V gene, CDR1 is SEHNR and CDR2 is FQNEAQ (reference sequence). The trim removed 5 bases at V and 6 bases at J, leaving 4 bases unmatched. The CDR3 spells CASSQTGGLQPQHF. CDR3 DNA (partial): TGTGCCAGCAGCCAGACAGGGGGCCTTCAGCCC.

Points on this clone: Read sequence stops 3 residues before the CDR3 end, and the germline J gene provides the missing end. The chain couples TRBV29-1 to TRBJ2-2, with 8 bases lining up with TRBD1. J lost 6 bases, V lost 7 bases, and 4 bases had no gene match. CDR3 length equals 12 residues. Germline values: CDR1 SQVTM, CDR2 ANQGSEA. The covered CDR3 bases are TGCAGCGCGGCGACAGGGGCCGGGGAG. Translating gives CSAATGAGE. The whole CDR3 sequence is CSAATGAGELFF.

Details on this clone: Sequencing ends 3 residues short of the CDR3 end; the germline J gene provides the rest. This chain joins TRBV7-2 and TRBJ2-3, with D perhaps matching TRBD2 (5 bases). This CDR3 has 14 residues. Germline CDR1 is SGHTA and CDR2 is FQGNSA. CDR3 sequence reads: CASSLTGLGETQYF. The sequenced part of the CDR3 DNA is TGTGCCAGCAGCTTAACCGGGCTCGGGGAGACG.

The CDR3 DNA, read in part, is TGTGCCAGTAGTATAGTCCATAGCACAGATACG. This translates into CASSIVHSTDT. Given in full, the CDR3 is CASSIVHSTDTQYF. The genes are TRBV19 and TRBJ2-3, with unresolved D. The read finishes 3 residues shy of the CDR3 end, and the germline J gene is used to complete it. The CDR3 is 14 amino acids. V was clipped by 1 base and J by 0 bases, with 5 bases between them. Germline CDR1 reads LNHDA; CDR2 reads SQIVND (reference sequence).